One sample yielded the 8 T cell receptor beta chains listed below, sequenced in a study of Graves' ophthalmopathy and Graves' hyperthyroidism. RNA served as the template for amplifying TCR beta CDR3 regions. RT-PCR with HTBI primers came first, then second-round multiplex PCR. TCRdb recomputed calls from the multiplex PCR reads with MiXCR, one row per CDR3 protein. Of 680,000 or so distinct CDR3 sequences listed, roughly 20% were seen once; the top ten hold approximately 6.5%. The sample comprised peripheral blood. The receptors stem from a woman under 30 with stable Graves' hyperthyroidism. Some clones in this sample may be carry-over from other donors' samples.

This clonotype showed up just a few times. CDR3 DNA sequence: TGTGCCAGCAGCTTTGGGAGCGGGGGGGCGGGGTTAGCCAAAAACATTCAGTACTTC. Its translation: CASSFGSGGAGLAKNIQYF. The genes are TRBV11-2 and TRBJ2-4; 10 bases map to TRBD2. The germline V gene encodes CDR1 SGHAT and CDR2 FQNNGV. The ends lost 3 bases at V and 0 bases at J; junction bases unmatched: 11. CDR3 length equals 19 residues.

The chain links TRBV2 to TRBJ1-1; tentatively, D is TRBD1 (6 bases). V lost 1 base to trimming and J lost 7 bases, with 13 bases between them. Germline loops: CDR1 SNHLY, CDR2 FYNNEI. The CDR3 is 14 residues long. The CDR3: CASSEEGGDDEAFF. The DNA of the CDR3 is TGTGCCAGCAGTGAAGAGGGGGGAGACGATGAAGCTTTCTTT.

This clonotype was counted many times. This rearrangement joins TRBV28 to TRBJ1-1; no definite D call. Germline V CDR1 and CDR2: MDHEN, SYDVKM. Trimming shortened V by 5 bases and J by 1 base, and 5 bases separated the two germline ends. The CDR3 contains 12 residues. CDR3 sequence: CASSQRNTEAFF. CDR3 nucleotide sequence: TGTGCCAGCAGTCAAAGGAACACTGAAGCTTTCTTT.

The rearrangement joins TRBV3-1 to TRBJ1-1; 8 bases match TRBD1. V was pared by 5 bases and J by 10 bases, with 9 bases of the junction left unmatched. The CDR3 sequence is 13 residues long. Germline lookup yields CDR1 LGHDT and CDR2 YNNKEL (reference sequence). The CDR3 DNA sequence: TGTGCCAGCAGCTACGGACAGGGAGAAAGAGCTTTCTTT. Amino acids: CASSYGQGERAFF.

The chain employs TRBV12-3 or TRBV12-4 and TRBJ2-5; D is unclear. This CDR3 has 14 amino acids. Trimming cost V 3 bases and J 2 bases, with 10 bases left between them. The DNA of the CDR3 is TGTGCCAGCAGTTTTTTGGTAACACAAGAGACCCAGTACTTC. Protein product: CASSFLVTQETQYF.

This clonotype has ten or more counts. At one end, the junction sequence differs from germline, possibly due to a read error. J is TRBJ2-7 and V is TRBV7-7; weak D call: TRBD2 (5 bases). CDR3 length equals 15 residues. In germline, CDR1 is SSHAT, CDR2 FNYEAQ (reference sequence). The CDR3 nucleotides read TGTGCTAGCAGCTTAGGTCGGGGTTTAGATTACGAGCAGTACTTC. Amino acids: CASSLGRGLDYEQYF.

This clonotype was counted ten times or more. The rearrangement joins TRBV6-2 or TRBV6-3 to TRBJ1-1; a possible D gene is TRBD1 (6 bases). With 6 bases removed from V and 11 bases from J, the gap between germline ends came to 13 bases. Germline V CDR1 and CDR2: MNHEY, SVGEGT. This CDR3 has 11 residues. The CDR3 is CASRHREEAFF. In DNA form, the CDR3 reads TGTGCCAGCAGACACAGGGAGGAGGCTTTCTTT.

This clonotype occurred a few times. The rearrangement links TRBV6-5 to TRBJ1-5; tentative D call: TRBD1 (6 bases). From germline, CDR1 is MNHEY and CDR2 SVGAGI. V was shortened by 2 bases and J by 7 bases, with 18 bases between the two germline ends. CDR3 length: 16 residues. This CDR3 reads CASSYRSGQGSQPQHF. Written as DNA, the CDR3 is TGTGCCAGCAGTTACAGGTCGGGGCAGGGGAGCCAGCCCCAGCATTTT.